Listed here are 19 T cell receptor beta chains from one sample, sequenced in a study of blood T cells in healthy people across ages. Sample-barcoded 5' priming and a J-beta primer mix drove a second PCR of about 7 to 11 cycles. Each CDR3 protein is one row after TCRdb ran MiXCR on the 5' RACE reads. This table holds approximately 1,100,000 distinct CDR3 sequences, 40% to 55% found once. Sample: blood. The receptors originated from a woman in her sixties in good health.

CDR3 nucleotide sequence: TGTGTTAGCAGCTTAACCGGGACAGGGGTGGGGCAAGAGACCCAGTACTTC. Translation gives CVSSLTGTGVGQETQYF. The chain recombines TRBV7-2 with TRBJ2-5, with TRBD1 matching over 10 bases. The CDR3 length is 17 residues. Germline CDR1 is SGHTA and CDR2 is FQGNSA.

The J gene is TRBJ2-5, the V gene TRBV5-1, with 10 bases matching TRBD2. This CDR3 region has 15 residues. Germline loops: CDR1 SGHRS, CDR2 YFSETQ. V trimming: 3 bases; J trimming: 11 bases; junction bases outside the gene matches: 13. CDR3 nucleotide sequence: TGCGCCAGCAGCTCATCCACTAGCGGGACGTGGGAGCAGTACTTC. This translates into CASSSSTSGTWEQYF.

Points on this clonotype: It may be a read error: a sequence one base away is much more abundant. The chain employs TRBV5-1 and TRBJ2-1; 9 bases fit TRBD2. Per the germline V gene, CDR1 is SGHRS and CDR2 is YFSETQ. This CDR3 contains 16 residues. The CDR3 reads CVSSLLGTSRYNEQFF. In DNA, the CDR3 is TGCGTCAGCAGCCTCCTCGGGACTAGCCGATACAATGAGCAGTTCTTC.

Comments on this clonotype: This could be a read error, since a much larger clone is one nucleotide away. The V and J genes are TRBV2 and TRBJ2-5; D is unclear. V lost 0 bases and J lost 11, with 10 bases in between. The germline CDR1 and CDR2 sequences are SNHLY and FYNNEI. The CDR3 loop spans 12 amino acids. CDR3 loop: CASSEAAYKQYF. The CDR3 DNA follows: TGTGCCAGCAGTGAAGCGGCCTACAAGCAGTACTTC. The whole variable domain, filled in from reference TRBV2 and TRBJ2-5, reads EPEVTQTPSHQVTQMGQEVILRCVPISNHLYFYWYRQILGQKVEFLVSFYNNEISEKSEIFDDQFSVERPDGSNFTLKIRSTKLEDSAMYFCASSEAAYKQYFGPGTRLLVL.

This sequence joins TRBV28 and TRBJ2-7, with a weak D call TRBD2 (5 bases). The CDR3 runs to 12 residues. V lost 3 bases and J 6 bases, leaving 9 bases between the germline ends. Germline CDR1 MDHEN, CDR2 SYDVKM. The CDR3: CASSFLAIEQYF. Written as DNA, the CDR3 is TGTGCCAGCAGTTTCCTAGCAATCGAGCAGTACTTC.

CDR3 amino acids: CASSYPGNYGYTF. CDR3 sequence (DNA): TGTGCCAGCAGTTACCCGGGGAATTATGGCTACACCTTC. The chain links TRBV6-5 to TRBJ1-2; the D is unclear. Germline-derived CDR1 and CDR2 are MNHEY and SVGAGI. V shed 2 bases and J shed 5 bases, with 9 bases lying between them. The CDR3 sequence is 13 residues long.

In DNA, the CDR3 is TGTGCCAGCAGCCTGACAGGGCCCAATTCACCCCTCCACTTT. Its translation is CASSLTGPNSPLHF. V usage is TRBV12-3 or TRBV12-4 and J usage is TRBJ1-6, with 7 nucleotides matching TRBD1. The CDR3 runs to 14 residues. The V and J ends lost 6 bases and 7 bases, in that order; junction bases with no gene match: 6.

The CDR3, as DNA: TGTGCCAGCAGCTTAGGAGGGCTGATCCGGGAGACCCAGTTCTTC. Its protein is CASSLGGLIRETQFF. V usage is TRBV11-2 and J usage is TRBJ2-1; possible D gene TRBD2, 6 bases. The V gene lost 1 base and the J gene lost 13 bases, with 20 bases spanning the gap. Germline V gives CDR1 SGHAT, CDR2 FQNNGV. CDR3 length: 15 amino acids.

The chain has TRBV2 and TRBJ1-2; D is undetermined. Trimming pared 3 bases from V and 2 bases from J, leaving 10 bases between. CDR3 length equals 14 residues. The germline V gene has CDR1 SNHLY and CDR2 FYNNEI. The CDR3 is CASSEEGMNYGYTF. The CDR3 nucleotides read TGTGCCAGCAGTGAGGAGGGTATGAACTATGGCTACACCTTC.

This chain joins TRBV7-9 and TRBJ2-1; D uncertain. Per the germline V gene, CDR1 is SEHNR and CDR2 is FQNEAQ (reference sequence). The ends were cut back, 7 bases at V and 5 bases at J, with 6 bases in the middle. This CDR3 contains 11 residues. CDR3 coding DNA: TGTGCCAGCACCTTGGACAATGAGCAGTTCTTC. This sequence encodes CASTLDNEQFF.

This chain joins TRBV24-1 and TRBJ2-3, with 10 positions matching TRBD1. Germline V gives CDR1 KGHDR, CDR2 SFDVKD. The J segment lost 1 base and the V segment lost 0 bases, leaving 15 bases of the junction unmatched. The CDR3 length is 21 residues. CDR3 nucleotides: TGTGCCACCAGTGATTTGGGAGGCCCAGGGACAGGGGCCGAGGGCACAGATACGCAGTATTTT. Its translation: CATSDLGGPGTGAEGTDTQYF.

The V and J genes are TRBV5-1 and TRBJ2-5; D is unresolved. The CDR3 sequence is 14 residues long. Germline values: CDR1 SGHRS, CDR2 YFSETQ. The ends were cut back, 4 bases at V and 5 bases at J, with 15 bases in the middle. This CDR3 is CASSRTAVHETQYF. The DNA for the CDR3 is TGCGCCAGCAGCAGGACCGCCGTTCATGAGACCCAGTACTTC.

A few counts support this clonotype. CDR3 in DNA: TGTGCCAGCAGCCGGGGGGTAGCGGACACTTACTCCTACAATGAGCAGTTCTTC. Amino acids: CASSRGVADTYSYNEQFF. The chain couples TRBV4-2 to TRBJ2-1, with D perhaps matching TRBD2 (6 bases). Germline CDR1 is LGHNA and CDR2 is YNFKEQ. V lost 4 bases and J 0 bases, leaving 19 bases between the germline ends. This CDR3 is 18 amino acids long.

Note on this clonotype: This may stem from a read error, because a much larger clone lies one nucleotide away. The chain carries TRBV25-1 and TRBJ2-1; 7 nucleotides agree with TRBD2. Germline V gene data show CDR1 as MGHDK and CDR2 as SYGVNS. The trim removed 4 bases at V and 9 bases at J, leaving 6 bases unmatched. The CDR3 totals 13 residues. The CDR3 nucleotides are TGTGCCAGCAGTGTTTCCCGCGGGGGTGAGCAGTTCTTC. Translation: CASSVSRGGEQFF.

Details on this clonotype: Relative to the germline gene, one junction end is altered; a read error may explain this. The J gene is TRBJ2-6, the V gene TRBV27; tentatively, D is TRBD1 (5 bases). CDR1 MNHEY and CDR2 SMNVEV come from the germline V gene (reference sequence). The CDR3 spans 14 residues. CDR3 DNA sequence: TGTGCCAGCAGTATAGGGTCTGGGGCCAACGTCCCGACTTTC. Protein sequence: CASSIGSGANVPTF.

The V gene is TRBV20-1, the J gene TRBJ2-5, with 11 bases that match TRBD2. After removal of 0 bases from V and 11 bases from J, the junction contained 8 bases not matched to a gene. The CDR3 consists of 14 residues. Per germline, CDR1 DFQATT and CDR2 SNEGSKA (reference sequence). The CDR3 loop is CSARDLAGGWEQYF. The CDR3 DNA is TGCAGTGCTAGAGATCTAGCGGGAGGCTGGGAGCAGTACTTC.

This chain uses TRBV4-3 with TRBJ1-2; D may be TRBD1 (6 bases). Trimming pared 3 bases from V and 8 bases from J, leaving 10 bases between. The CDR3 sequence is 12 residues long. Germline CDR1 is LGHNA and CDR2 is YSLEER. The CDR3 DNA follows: TGCGCCAGCAGCCATTCAGGGGACGGCTACACCTTC. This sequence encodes CASSHSGDGYTF.

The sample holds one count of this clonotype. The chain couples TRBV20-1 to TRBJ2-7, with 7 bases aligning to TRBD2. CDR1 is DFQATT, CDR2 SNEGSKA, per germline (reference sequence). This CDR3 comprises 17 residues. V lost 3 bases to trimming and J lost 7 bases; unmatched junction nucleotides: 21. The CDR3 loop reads CSASRGAGEALYNEQYF. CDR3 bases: TGCAGTGCTAGTAGGGGTGCGGGGGAGGCCTTGTACAATGAGCAGTACTTC.

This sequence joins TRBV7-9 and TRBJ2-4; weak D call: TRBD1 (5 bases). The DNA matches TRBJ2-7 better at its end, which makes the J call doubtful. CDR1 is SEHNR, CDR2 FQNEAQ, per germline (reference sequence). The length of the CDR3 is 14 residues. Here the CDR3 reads CASSSGHPVGEQYF. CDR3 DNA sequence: TGTGCCAGCAGCTCCGGACACCCAGTGGGCGAGCAGTACTTC.